One and the same sample provided the 29 T cell receptor beta chains below, sequenced in a study of blood T cells in healthy people across ages. Through a sample-barcoded 5' primer and a J-beta primer mix, a second PCR was run for about 7 to 12 cycles. From the 5' RACE reads, TCRdb called clonotypes with MiXCR, one entry per CDR3 protein. The data show about 1,500,000 distinct CDR3 sequences, approximately 42% seen once. The sample consisted of blood. These receptors were collected from a woman younger than 35 in good health.

This clonotype has more than one count but fewer than ten. The chain is built from TRBV5-5 and TRBJ2-1; 9 nucleotides match TRBD2. V lost 0 bases to trimming and J lost 9 bases; unmatched junction nucleotides: 16. This CDR3 region has 18 residues. Germline V lookup: CDR1 SGHKS, CDR2 YYEKEE (reference sequence). CDR3 amino acids: CASSLALGLANLRGEQFF. The CDR3, as DNA: TGTGCCAGCAGCTTGGCCCTGGGACTAGCCAATCTTCGAGGTGAGCAGTTCTTC.

The chain couples TRBV5-1 to TRBJ2-1; 14 nucleotides line up with TRBD2. CDR3 length: 19 amino acids. Trimming took 2 bases from V and 8 from J; bases not matched to a gene: 15. The germline CDR1 and CDR2 sequences are SGHRS and YFSETQ. The CDR3 region is CASSFLGLAGGHDSDEQFF. DNA for the CDR3: TGCGCCAGCAGCTTCCTCGGACTAGCGGGAGGACATGACAGCGATGAGCAGTTCTTC.

The V gene is TRBV2, the J gene TRBJ2-1; D is ambiguous. The closer fit of TRBJ2-7 to the DNA end suggests the J call may be wrong. Germline V gives CDR1 SNHLY, CDR2 FYNNEI. The CDR3 spans 13 residues. The CDR3 bases are TGTGCCAGCAGTGAGATTCAGCACAATGAGCAGTACTTC. Translating it yields CASSEIQHNEQYF.

CDR3 region: CASSIGKAGADTQYF. CDR3 nucleotides: TGTGCCAGCAGCATCGGCAAGGCTGGGGCAGATACGCAGTATTTT. The chain employs TRBV6-2 or TRBV6-3 and TRBJ2-3; no firm D call. Germline V CDR1 and CDR2: MNHEY, SVGEGT. The CDR3 runs to 15 residues. Between the trimmed V and J ends, which lost 6 bases and 4 bases, there was a span of 17 bases.

This clonotype was picked up a small number of times. The chain has TRBV5-1 and TRBJ2-2; D gene ambiguous. The CDR3 has 13 amino acids. The V end lost 4 bases, the J end lost 7 bases, and 11 bases lay between the germline ends. Looked up from germline, CDR1 is SGHRS and CDR2 is YFSETQ. CDR3 in amino acids: CASSPALGGELFF. In DNA, the CDR3 is TGCGCCAGCAGCCCCGCCCTAGGCGGGGAGCTGTTTTTT.

This clonotype was detected ten times or more. The chain is built from TRBV12-3 or TRBV12-4 and TRBJ2-7; D remains unclear. The CDR3 is 13 amino acids. V was shortened by 3 bases and J by 0 bases, with 6 bases between the two germline ends. The CDR3 bases are TGTGCCAGCAGTTTTGAGTCCTCCTACGAGCAGTACTTC. Amino acids: CASSFESSYEQYF.

V is TRBV7-8 and J is TRBJ2-7, with 7 positions matching TRBD1. The CDR3 spans 15 residues. Trimming cost V 5 bases and J 2 bases; bases outside gene matches: 9. Looked up from germline, CDR1 is SGHVS and CDR2 is FQNEAQ. Here the CDR3 DNA reads TGTGCCAGCAGCCGTGCAGGGGGAGACCCCTACGAGCAGTACTTC. Its translation: CASSRAGGDPYEQYF.

The table lists this clonotype with a few counts. This chain links TRBV7-9 with TRBJ2-3, with D possibly matching TRBD1 (5 bases). V was cut by 5 bases and J by 5 bases, with 17 bases left in between. The germline gives CDR1 SEHNR, CDR2 FQNEAQ (reference sequence). The CDR3 is made up of 15 amino acids. The DNA for the CDR3 is TGTGCCAGCAGCATCGACAGACGACATGTAGATACGCAGTATTTT. This translates into CASSIDRRHVDTQYF.

This clonotype came up once. The gene calls are TRBV4-2 and TRBJ1-2; D not resolved. The germline V gene encodes CDR1 LGHNA and CDR2 YNFKEQ. V lost 0 bases, J lost 8 bases, and 13 bases lay in between. CDR3 length: 14 residues. The DNA of the CDR3 is TGTGCCAGCAGCCAAGATGCGGCAGGCTGGGGCTACACCTTC. Protein: CASSQDAAGWGYTF.

The gene calls are TRBV5-5 and TRBJ1-1; D call uncertain. Germline V gene lookup returns CDR1 SGHKS and CDR2 YYEKEE (reference sequence). The CDR3 has 15 amino acids. With 4 bases removed from V and 5 bases from J, the gap between germline ends came to 18 bases. The CDR3 sequence is CASSVDAGGVTEAFF. DNA of the CDR3: TGTGCCAGCAGCGTGGATGCCGGCGGGGTAACTGAAGCTTTCTTT.

This chain connects TRBV6-2 or TRBV6-3 to TRBJ2-7; D remains unclear. The V gene lost 0 bases and the J gene lost 4 bases, with 10 bases spanning the gap. CDR1 is MNHEY and CDR2 is SVGEGT in the germline V gene. This CDR3 region has 14 residues. The chain's CDR3 is CASSYSSRVYEQYF. DNA of the CDR3: TGTGCCAGCAGTTACTCGAGTCGGGTATACGAGCAGTACTTC.

The count of this clonotype is one. The rearrangement uses TRBV5-1 and TRBJ2-1; tentative D call: TRBD2 (5 bases). This CDR3 is 14 amino acids long. V shed 5 bases and J shed 2 bases, with 11 bases lying between them. The V gene's germline CDR1 is SGHRS and CDR2 YFSETQ. CDR3 loop: CASRAAETYNEQFF. The CDR3 region has the DNA TGCGCCAGCAGAGCAGCGGAAACCTACAATGAGCAGTTCTTC.

There are a few counts of this clonotype. The V gene is TRBV6-1, the J gene TRBJ2-1, with D perhaps given as TRBD1 or TRBD2 (5 bases each). Trimming took 10 bases from V and 10 from J, leaving 17 bases between them. CDR3 length: 12 residues. Germline V lookup: CDR1 MNHNS, CDR2 SASEGT. The CDR3 DNA follows: TGTGCCACCGAGGGGCCGGTTGGAGAGCAGTTCTTC. This translates into CATEGPVGEQFF.

V and J are TRBV5-1 and TRBJ2-5; D remains unclear. The CDR3 loop spans 13 amino acids. Germline V gene data show CDR1 as SGHRS and CDR2 as YFSETQ. Trimming took 6 bases from V and 2 from J, leaving 11 bases between them. CDR3 sequence: CASTPPSQETQYF. The CDR3 coding sequence is TGCGCCAGCACCCCCCCTTCACAAGAGACCCAGTACTTC. Full variable domain (rest looked up from reference TRBV5-1 and TRBJ2-5): KAGVTQTPRYLIKTRGQQVTLSCSPISGHRSVSWYQQTPGQGLQFLFEYFSETQRNKGNFPGRFSGRQFSNSRSEMNVSTLELGDSALYLCASTPPSQETQYFGPGTRLLVL.

This rearrangement joins TRBV7-9 to TRBJ2-7; possibly TRBD2 for D (6 bases). Germline loops: CDR1 SEHNR, CDR2 FQNEAQ (reference sequence). The V and J ends lost 4 bases and 0 bases respectively, with 10 bases between them. This CDR3 has 14 residues. CDR3: CASSSGRISYEQYF. The CDR3, as DNA: TGTGCCAGCAGCTCTGGGAGGATCTCCTACGAGCAGTACTTC.

The chain combines TRBV3-1 with TRBJ2-3, with D maybe TRBD1 (5 bases). The CDR3 totals 15 residues. The germline V gene encodes CDR1 LGHDT and CDR2 YNNKEL (reference sequence). Trimming took off 5 bases at V and 0 bases at J, with 12 bases between the two ends. CDR3 bases: TGTGCCAGCAGCTCTCCAGGGATTAGCACAGATACGCAGTATTTT. This gives the protein CASSSPGISTDTQYF.

This chain connects TRBV7-2 to TRBJ2-3; D possibly corresponds to TRBD2 (5 bases). V lost 6 bases and J lost 0, with 13 bases in between. Germline CDR1 and CDR2: SGHTA and FQGNSA. The CDR3 consists of 15 residues. This CDR3 is CASRGAGPSTDTQYF. CDR3 in DNA: TGTGCCAGCAGAGGCGCGGGTCCTAGCACAGATACGCAGTATTTT. The entire variable domain, with the rest obtained from reference TRBV7-2 and TRBJ2-3, is as follows: GAGVSQSPSNKVTEKGKDVELRCDPISGHTALYWYRQSLGQGLEFLIYFQGNSAPDKSGLPSDRFSAERTGGSVSTLTIQRTQQEDSAVYLCASRGAGPSTDTQYFGPGTRLTVL.

The chain joins TRBV5-1 to TRBJ1-5, with D maybe TRBD1 (5 bases). Trimming cost V 3 bases and J 0 bases, with 10 bases left between them. This CDR3 contains 15 residues. Germline V lookup: CDR1 SGHRS, CDR2 YFSETQ. The CDR3 DNA follows: TGCGCCAGCAGCTGGGACGGATATAGCAATCAGCCCCAGCATTTT. Its protein product is CASSWDGYSNQPQHF.

This clonotype was counted only a few times. The chain carries TRBV20-1 and TRBJ2-1, with 8 bases fitting TRBD2. CDR3 size: 14 residues. Germline loops: CDR1 DFQATT, CDR2 SNEGSKA (reference sequence). After removal of 5 bases from V and 5 bases from J, the junction contained 8 bases not matched to a gene. The CDR3 reads CSAGMAGGNNEQFF. CDR3 coding DNA: TGCAGTGCTGGAATGGCGGGGGGTAACAATGAGCAGTTCTTC.

In its sample, this clonotype was seen a few times. The chain has TRBV6-6 and TRBJ2-1, with TRBD2 matching over 10 bases. The CDR3 extends over 17 amino acids. Germline V gene sequence: CDR1 MNHNY, CDR2 SVGAGI (reference sequence). After removal of 6 bases from V and 3 bases from J, the junction contained 11 bases not matched to a gene. CDR3 coding DNA: TGTGCCAGCAGACCCTCCTTGCTAGCGGGGGACTACAATGAGCAGTTCTTC. The encoded protein is CASRPSLLAGDYNEQFF.

This clonotype was seen only once. Germline and junction disagree at one end, which may indicate a read error. This chain connects TRBV7-2 to TRBJ2-1; TRBD2 aligns across 8 bases. The germline CDR1 and CDR2 sequences are SGHTA and FQGNSA. The CDR3 is made up of 16 amino acids. Written as DNA, the CDR3 is TGTGCCAGCGGCTTAGGACTAGCCGAGTGGGGGAATGAGCAGTTCTTC. This gives the protein CASGLGLAEWGNEQFF.

This clonotype was seen repeatedly, ten times or more. The chain employs TRBV7-2 and TRBJ2-1; perhaps TRBD2 as D (6 bases). The CDR3 spans 13 residues. The V end was cut by 1 base, the J end by 6 bases, with 7 bases between. Germline V gene data show CDR1 as SGHTA and CDR2 as FQGNSA. This CDR3 is CASSLETSNEQFF. The DNA for the CDR3 is TGTGCCAGCAGCTTAGAGACTAGCAATGAGCAGTTCTTC. Combining the CDR3 with reference TRBV7-2 and TRBJ2-1 gives the whole variable domain GAGVSQSPSNKVTEKGKDVELRCDPISGHTALYWYRQSLGQGLEFLIYFQGNSAPDKSGLPSDRFSAERTGGSVSTLTIQRTQQEDSAVYLCASSLETSNEQFFGPGTRLTVL.

V usage is TRBV27 and J usage is TRBJ2-3; possible D gene TRBD1, 5 bases. The CDR3 is 15 residues long. Looked up from germline, CDR1 is MNHEY and CDR2 is SMNVEV (reference sequence). V was cut by 0 bases and J by 4 bases, with 11 bases left in between. CDR3 loop: CASSLSTRVSDTQYF. In DNA form, the CDR3 reads TGTGCCAGCAGTTTATCGACCAGGGTGTCAGATACGCAGTATTTT.

The V gene is TRBV28, the J gene TRBJ2-1, with D uncertain. The CDR3 spans 13 residues. Germline CDR1 MDHEN, CDR2 SYDVKM. V lost 2 bases, J lost 9 bases, and 11 bases lay in between. DNA for the CDR3: TGTGCCAGCAGTTTACCGCGGTACTCTGAGCAGTTCTTC. Translation gives CASSLPRYSEQFF.

The gene calls are TRBV6-2 or TRBV6-3 and TRBJ2-7, with D perhaps TRBD1 or TRBD2 (6 bases each). The CDR3 spans 13 residues. Germline CDR1 and CDR2: MNHEY and SVGEGT. V dropped 6 bases and J dropped 7 bases, with 16 bases sitting between them. DNA for the CDR3: TGTGCCAGCAGACAGCGGAGGGGGGATGAGCAGTACTTC. Protein sequence: CASRQRRGDEQYF.

This chain joins TRBV6-1 and TRBJ1-2, with 7 bases fitting TRBD1. V lost 6 bases to trimming and J lost 2 bases; unmatched junction nucleotides: 9. The CDR3 runs to 15 residues. Germline assignment: CDR1 MNHNS and CDR2 SASEGT. In nucleotides, the CDR3 is TGTGCCAGCAGCTTGACAGGGAGGGAAAACTATGGCTACACCTTC. Protein sequence: CASSLTGRENYGYTF.

This clonotype was seen more than once but under ten times. The rearrangement joins TRBV2 to TRBJ2-2, with a tentative D call TRBD1 (5 bases). The CDR3 has 13 amino acids. With 6 bases removed from V and 1 base from J, the gap between germline ends came to 6 bases. CDR1 SNHLY and CDR2 FYNNEI come from the germline V gene. The CDR3 loop is CASRGQNTGELFF. For the CDR3, the DNA is TGTGCCAGCAGGGGGCAGAACACCGGGGAGCTGTTTTTT.

The rearrangement joins TRBV7-9 to TRBJ1-4; 7 bases line up with TRBD1. The CDR3 spans 16 residues. Unmatched junction bases numbered 10, after V lost 6 bases and J lost 3 bases. Germline V gene sequence: CDR1 SEHNR, CDR2 FQNEAQ (reference sequence). Here the CDR3 reads CASRINQGQPNEKLFF. The CDR3 DNA reads as TGTGCCAGCAGGATAAACCAGGGACAGCCTAATGAAAAACTGTTTTTT.

This clonotype came up many times. The chain has TRBV3-1 and TRBJ2-1; D remains ambiguous. This CDR3 spans 15 amino acids. Per germline, CDR1 LGHDT and CDR2 YNNKEL (reference sequence). The V gene lost 1 base and the J gene lost 8 bases, with 15 bases spanning the gap. The CDR3 loop reads CASSQARSAQYEQFF. CDR3 coding DNA: TGTGCCAGCAGCCAAGCTCGCAGCGCCCAATATGAGCAGTTCTTC.